Shown below are 23 T cell receptor beta chains from a single sample sequenced in a study of blood T cells in healthy people across ages. A second PCR, run for about 7 to 11 cycles, used a sample-barcoded 5' primer plus a J-beta primer mix. From the 5' RACE reads, TCRdb called clonotypes with MiXCR, one entry per CDR3 protein. The sample lists over 950,000 distinct CDR3 sequences, 51% occurring once. Sequenced sample: blood. The receptors here all came from a woman aged 60-70 years in good health.

This rearrangement joins TRBV4-3 to TRBJ2-5; D not certain. V lost 0 bases, J lost 11 bases, and 13 bases lay in between. This CDR3 is built from 13 residues. Germline lookup yields CDR1 LGHNA and CDR2 YSLEER. CDR3: CASSQDESLEQYF. CDR3 DNA sequence: TGCGCCAGCAGCCAAGACGAGTCTCTTGAGCAGTACTTC.

On this clonotype: An end of the junction does not agree with germline; a read error may underlie this. The chain employs TRBV6-6 and TRBJ2-7; 7 bases fit TRBD2. The germline V gene has CDR1 MNHNY and CDR2 SVGAGI (reference sequence). CDR3 size: 14 residues. CDR3 loop: CATSPTSASYEQYF. The CDR3 DNA reads as TGTGCCACCAGTCCCACTAGCGCCTCCTACGAGCAGTACTTC.

The rearrangement uses TRBV25-1 and TRBJ1-1; 9 bases agree with TRBD1. Germline loops: CDR1 MGHDK, CDR2 SYGVNS. The CDR3 is 16 residues long. V lost 4 bases and J lost 2; bases outside the gene matches: 8. CDR3 nucleotides: TGTGCCAGCAGTGCTCGGACAGGGGTAGGAAACACTGAAGCTTTCTTT. It yields the protein CASSARTGVGNTEAFF.

This clonotype was recorded a few times. The V call is TRBV5-1, the J call TRBJ2-3, with a weak D call TRBD2 (5 bases). V was clipped by 5 bases and J by 0 bases, with 13 bases between them. The CDR3 totals 15 residues. CDR1 and CDR2 from the germline V gene are SGHRS and YFSETQ. The CDR3 protein is CASSSERRSTDTQYF. The CDR3 DNA reads as TGCGCCAGCAGTTCCGAGCGGAGAAGCACAGATACGCAGTATTTT.

Turning to this clonotype: Sequence at one end of the junction differs from germline and may be a read error. This chain connects TRBV20-1 to TRBJ2-1; either TRBD1 or TRBD2 may supply D (7 bases each). The CDR3 length is 17 residues. Germline CDR1 is DFQATT and CDR2 is SNEGSKA (reference sequence). Here the CDR3 reads CSARDQQGTISYNERFF. CDR3 DNA sequence: TGCAGTGCTAGAGACCAACAGGGGACTATCTCCTACAATGAGCGGTTCTTC.

This chain connects TRBV4-1 to TRBJ2-5, with TRBD2 identical over 10 bases. The CDR3 loop spans 16 amino acids. The V gene's germline CDR1 is MGHRA and CDR2 YSYEKL. V gave up 2 bases and J gave up 11 bases; unmatched junction bases: 14. The CDR3 DNA sequence: TGCGCCAGCAGCCAATTCGGGCTAGCGGGAGTAAATGAGCAGTACTTC. Translating it yields CASSQFGLAGVNEQYF.

This clonotype was seen only a few times. The gene calls are TRBV4-2 and TRBJ2-5; D remains ambiguous. CDR1 is LGHNA, CDR2 YNFKEQ, per germline. This CDR3 is 13 amino acids long. With 3 bases removed from V and 3 bases from J, the gap between germline ends came to 8 bases. In DNA form, the CDR3 reads TGTGCCAGCAGCCACGAACAAGAAGAGACCCAGTACTTC. This translates into CASSHEQEETQYF.

The chain joins TRBV20-1 to TRBJ2-4, with a tentative D call TRBD1 (5 bases). Germline values: CDR1 DFQATT, CDR2 SNEGSKA (reference sequence). The CDR3 spans 16 residues. Trimming left V 0 bases short and J 7 bases short, with 19 bases between. CDR3 residues: CSARDPSRGQVNIQYF. The CDR3 DNA reads TGCAGTGCTAGAGACCCATCAAGGGGTCAGGTGAACATTCAGTACTTC.

As to this clonotype: This CDR3 is missing its conserved last phenylalanine or tryptophan, likely due to a read error. The chain combines TRBV5-1 with TRBJ2-1, with 10 bases lining up with TRBD1. CDR1 is SGHRS and CDR2 is YFSETQ in the germline V gene. CDR3 length: 16 residues. After removal of 1 base from V and 9 bases from J, the junction contained 10 bases not matched to a gene. CDR3 loop: CASSLMLGTGVGEQFV. CDR3 DNA sequence: TGCGCCAGCAGCTTGATGCTCGGGACAGGGGTCGGTGAGCAGTTCGTC.

Comment on this clonotype: The germline gene is not matched at one end of the junction; a read error may be the cause. The V call is TRBV6-1, the J call TRBJ2-7, with TRBD1 matching 10 bases. This CDR3 contains 12 residues. Per the germline V gene, CDR1 is MNHNS and CDR2 is SASEGT. CDR3 protein: CTSGDRGYEQYF. The CDR3 coding sequence is TGTACCAGCGGGGACAGGGGATACGAGCAGTACTTC.

This chain connects TRBV28 to TRBJ2-5; TRBD1 aligns across 8 bases. CDR3 length: 14 residues. The germline V gene encodes CDR1 MDHEN and CDR2 SYDVKM. J gave up 7 bases and V 10 bases, and 14 bases lay outside the gene matches. CDR3 nucleotide sequence: TGTGCCACCCTAAGGACAGGGTCCAGGGCGACCCAGTACTTC. As protein: CATLRTGSRATQYF.

The chain joins TRBV3-1 to TRBJ1-2, with a tentative D call TRBD1 (5 bases). V shed 4 bases and J shed 7 bases, with 13 bases lying between them. The CDR3 totals 13 residues. Germline V gene lookup returns CDR1 LGHDT and CDR2 YNNKEL (reference sequence). The CDR3 DNA sequence: TGTGCCAGCAGCCCCCCGGGGGATAGTGGCTACACCTTC. Protein product: CASSPPGDSGYTF.

The chain links TRBV10-3 to TRBJ2-7, with TRBD2 matching 11 bases. Germline assignment: CDR1 ENHRY and CDR2 SYGVKD. J gave up 0 bases and V 10 bases, and 11 bases lay outside the gene matches. This CDR3 has 16 amino acids. The CDR3 nucleotides read TGTGCCACCTCGGGACTAGCGGCCACAAGCTCCTACGAGCAGTACTTC. It translates to CATSGLAATSSYEQYF.

The gene calls are TRBV7-2 and TRBJ1-5; D gene uncertain. Trimming shortened V by 5 bases and J by 7 bases, and 15 bases separated the two germline ends. Germline V gives CDR1 SGHTA, CDR2 FQGNSA. The CDR3 has 14 amino acids. The CDR3 DNA is TGTGCCAGCAGCCTGGGGAGTGTGGGACAGCCCCAGCATTTT. Translation gives CASSLGSVGQPQHF.

The chain joins TRBV2 to TRBJ2-1; TRBD2 matches 8 bases. With the DNA end fitting TRBJ2-7 better, the J assignment may be wrong. The CDR3 is 14 residues long. The germline gives CDR1 SNHLY, CDR2 FYNNEI. The CDR3 sequence is CASSRGGHYNEQYF. Written as DNA, the CDR3 is TGTGCCAGCAGTCGGGGGGGACACTACAATGAGCAGTACTTC.

J is TRBJ2-1 and V is TRBV12-3 or TRBV12-4; 12 nucleotides align to TRBD2. V trimming: 5 bases; J trimming: 10 bases; junction bases outside the gene matches: 6. The CDR3 runs to 14 residues. DNA of the CDR3: TGTGCCAGCAGTCCTAGCGGGAGGGCCTCCGAGCAGTTCTTC. This sequence encodes CASSPSGRASEQFF.

A few counts support this clonotype. The chain has TRBV5-5 and TRBJ2-3; D perhaps matches TRBD1 (6 bases). The CDR3 length is 16 residues. Trimming stripped 0 bases from V and 0 bases from J, with 11 bases between. Germline V gene sequence: CDR1 SGHKS, CDR2 YYEKEE (reference sequence). The CDR3 nucleotides read TGTGCCAGCAGCTTGGGGACAGATTCTAGCACAGATACGCAGTATTTT. Encoded protein: CASSLGTDSSTDTQYF. The complete variable domain, with remaining parts taken from reference TRBV5-5 and TRBJ2-3, reads DAGVTQSPTHLIKTRGQQVTLRCSPISGHKSVSWYQQVLGQGPQFIFQYYEKEERGRGNFPDRFSARQFPNYSSELNVNALLLGDSALYLCASSLGTDSSTDTQYFGPGTRLTVL.

The chain is built from TRBV20-1 and TRBJ2-4; TRBD2 matches at 8 bases. Germline V CDR1 and CDR2: DFQATT, SNEGSKA (reference sequence). V was pared by 6 bases and J by 8 bases, with 18 bases of the junction left unmatched. The CDR3 extends over 16 amino acids. Written as DNA, the CDR3 is TGCAGTGCCCCGATAAGGGGACTAGGAGTGGTGGACATTCAGTACTTC. Amino acids: CSAPIRGLGVVDIQYF.

The chain couples TRBV15 to TRBJ2-5, with 11 bases that match TRBD2. The J call may be wrong; the DNA end is better matched by TRBJ2-7. Germline V gene sequence: CDR1 LNHNV, CDR2 YYDKDF (reference sequence). The CDR3 consists of 15 residues. This CDR3 is CATSSILAGGGEQYF. The CDR3 bases are TGTGCCACCAGCAGCATCCTAGCGGGAGGTGGCGAGCAGTACTTC.

This chain links TRBV7-2 with TRBJ2-5, with D hard to call. Germline V gene sequence: CDR1 SGHTA, CDR2 FQGNSA. Deletions cut 5 bases from V and 5 bases from J, with 21 bases between. The length of the CDR3 is 16 residues. The CDR3 bases are TGTGCCAGCAGCCCCATCAGGTCAGCCCAAAAGGAGACCCAGTACTTC. Its protein is CASSPIRSAQKETQYF. Full variable domain (remainder filled in from reference TRBV7-2 and TRBJ2-5): GAGVSQSPSNKVTEKGKDVELRCDPISGHTALYWYRQSLGQGLEFLIYFQGNSAPDKSGLPSDRFSAERTGGSVSTLTIQRTQQEDSAVYLCASSPIRSAQKETQYFGPGTRLLVL.

The V and J genes are TRBV3-1 and TRBJ1-2; TRBD1 aligns across 7 bases. V shed 4 bases and J 7 bases; nucleotides not matched to a gene: 6. The CDR3 runs to 13 residues. The V gene's germline CDR1 is LGHDT and CDR2 YNNKEL (reference sequence). The CDR3 sequence: CASSPQGKGGYTF. Written as DNA, the CDR3 is TGTGCCAGCAGCCCACAGGGGAAGGGTGGCTACACCTTC.

The chain joins TRBV6-5 to TRBJ2-7; D not certain. This CDR3 spans 14 amino acids. Germline values: CDR1 MNHEY, CDR2 SVGAGI. V lost 6 bases and J 1 base, leaving 13 bases between the germline ends. CDR3 DNA sequence: TGTGCCAGCAGCCGGACCTATCTGTCCTACGAGCAGTACTTC. This codes for CASSRTYLSYEQYF.

This clonotype was found a few times. The V call is TRBV5-1, the J call TRBJ2-1, with D possibly being TRBD1 (5 bases). The CDR3 is 14 amino acids. CDR1 is SGHRS and CDR2 is YFSETQ in the germline V gene. Trimming cost V 0 bases and J 6 bases, with 10 bases left between them. The CDR3 DNA sequence: TGCGCCAGCAGCTTGGGGTTAAGGGGCAATGAGCAGTTCTTC. Translated: CASSLGLRGNEQFF.